This TCR beta chain was identified in a study of blood T cell repertoires in COVID-19. Study-level background: The samples span acute and convalescent COVID-19 from the United States, Italy and Spain. PBMCs, B-cell-depleted T cells, or T cells were the source of the cDNA or gDNA that made up the material.

Only a few counts were recorded for this clone. The CDR3 spans 14 residues. Per germline, CDR1 SGHAT and CDR2 FQNNGV. V dropped 5 bases and J dropped 6; count of bases not matched to a gene: 4. In the original workflow: Amplification of reference gene primers provided the estimated nucleated cell counts. Clones were sequenced by immunoSEQ multiplex PCR, and TCRdb holds only the in-frame ones, with some missing. The V and J calls and the clone size are those of that table, but D and trimming were determined from the DNA. The table lists about 220,000 clones, roughly 80% of them singletons. The rearrangement uses TRBV11-2 and TRBJ2-7; 13 nucleotides agree with TRBD2. The source is a woman in her sixties or seventies with acute or convalescent COVID-19. Sequencing was carried out using peripheral blood. This CDR3 is CASSPGLAGAEQYF. CDR3 DNA sequence: TGTGCCAGCAGCCCCGGACTAGCGGGGGCCGAGCAGTACTTC.